The clone carrying this T cell receptor (beta chain) has at least ten counts. Antigen unknown. In the library, each TCR cDNA molecule bore its own unique molecular identifier. TCRdb re-called the 5' RACE reads through MiXCR, storing one row per CDR3 protein. Of some 37,000 distinct CDR3 sequences listed, roughly 8% were seen once; the top ten hold 25% to 35%. The sample belongs to a study of spatial heterogeneity in lung cancer. About the study: More beta-chain than alpha-chain sequences were consistently detected. Study findings and constraints: TCRs found ubiquitously expanded in tumor appeared in blood more at resection than at follow-up.

Sample time point: sample taken at primary tumor resection. Whole RNA, isolated from tumor, nontumor lung or frozen PBMC, was sequenced without prior sorting. Samples came from some 73 TRACERx patients with untreated early-stage lung cancer. This CDR3 spans 15 amino acids. V was pared by 2 bases and J by 2 bases, with 12 bases between. CDR1 is KGHSH, CDR2 LQKENI, per germline. This sequence joins TRBV18 and TRBJ1-1; no firm D call. The TCR was taken from a male donor with early-stage non-small cell lung cancer. Sequencing used PBMCs, obtained at surgery. CDR3 nucleotides: TGTGCCAGCTCACCAATGGTTGGGGATAACACTGAAGCTTTCTTT. Residues: CASSPMVGDNTEAFF.